Listed here are 9 T cell receptor beta chains from one sample, sequenced in a study of regulatory T cells in long-lasting Graves disease. Described time point: persistent/refractory GD, antithyroid drugs over 5 years with positive TRAb. The TCR library was made from RNA that had been extracted from PBMCs in TRIzol. The authors built TCR beta libraries using iRepertoire HTBI primers and Arm-PCR of CDR3 regions. TCRdb called the multiplex PCR reads again in MiXCR, with one record for every CDR3 protein. The data hold approximately 380,000 distinct CDR3 sequences, with under 25% observed a single time. The sequences come from peripheral blood mononuclear cells (PBMCs), collected when the disease was refractory, from a patient treated with antithyroid drugs. The receptors were gathered from a female donor with Graves disease.

As regards this clonotype: A much larger clone differs by one base, so this may be a read error. This rearrangement joins TRBV6-1 to TRBJ2-7; the match to TRBD1 covers 8 bases. The V gene end was trimmed by 6 bases and the J gene end by 6 bases; junction bases not matched to a gene: 13. The germline V gene encodes CDR1 MNHNS and CDR2 SASEGT. There are 15 residues in the CDR3. CDR3 DNA sequence: TGTGCCAGCAGAGCCCGACAGGGGTACCAGCTCGAGCAGTACTTC. It encodes CASRARQGYQLEQYF.

This clonotype was observed at least ten times. The chain carries TRBV28 and TRBJ2-5, with 14 bases fitting TRBD2. Germline CDR1 is MDHEN and CDR2 is SYDVKM. J lost 4 bases, V lost 1 base, and 5 bases had no gene match. The CDR3 is 17 residues long. Here the CDR3 DNA reads TGTGCCAGCAGTTTATCGACTAGCGGGAGGGCGGGAGAGACCCAGTACTTC. This sequence encodes CASSLSTSGRAGETQYF.

This clonotype was recorded many times. The chain has TRBV28 and TRBJ2-7; TRBD2 aligns across 11 bases. Germline V CDR1 and CDR2: MDHEN, SYDVKM. This CDR3 spans 15 amino acids. The V segment lost 2 bases and the J segment 7 bases; nucleotides outside the gene matches: 7. CDR3 sequence reads: CASSLIGLAGIEQYF. DNA of the CDR3: TGTGCCAGCAGTTTAATTGGACTAGCGGGTATAGAGCAGTACTTC.

The V gene is TRBV10-2, the J gene TRBJ2-7; D is perhaps TRBD1 (6 bases). Germline CDR1 reads WSHSY; CDR2 reads SAAADI. V lost 0 bases and J lost 0, with 12 bases in between. This CDR3 spans 16 amino acids. CDR3 bases: TGCGCCAGCAGTGAGTCCGTGGGGGCCCCCTCCTACGAGCAGTACTTC. Residues: CASSESVGAPSYEQYF.

This clonotype was detected once. It may be a read error: a sequence one base away is much more abundant. V gene TRBV6-2 or TRBV6-3 combines with J gene TRBJ1-2, with D perhaps TRBD1 (5 bases). The CDR3 contains 15 residues. In germline, CDR1 is MNHEY, CDR2 SVGEGT. The DNA for the CDR3 is TGTGCCAGCAGTGACTACAGGATAGACCCCTATGGCTACGCCTTC. Protein product: CASSDYRIDPYGYAF.

This chain links TRBV18 with TRBJ1-1, with D unclear. CDR3 length equals 16 residues. Germline assignment: CDR1 KGHSH and CDR2 LQKENI. The germline V and J ends were trimmed by 3 bases and 1 base, with 15 bases remaining between them. The CDR3: CASSPLIGYQNTEAFF. Written as DNA, the CDR3 is TGTGCCAGCTCACCTTTAATCGGGTACCAGAACACTGAAGCTTTCTTT.

The genes are TRBV5-5 and TRBJ2-2; D possibly corresponds to TRBD2 (6 bases). The CDR3 has 16 amino acids. Germline V lookup: CDR1 SGHKS, CDR2 YYEKEE (reference sequence). V gave up 4 bases and J gave up 2 bases, with 15 bases separating them. CDR3 amino acids: CASSHWISGNTGELFF. CDR3 nucleotide sequence: TGTGCCAGCAGCCACTGGATTAGCGGAAACACCGGGGAGCTGTTTTTT.

Many counts were recorded for this clonotype. The rearrangement links TRBV20-1 to TRBJ2-7; 9 nucleotides match TRBD1. This CDR3 contains 14 residues. The V segment lost 4 bases and the J segment 6 bases; nucleotides outside the gene matches: 10. Germline V gives CDR1 DFQATT, CDR2 SNEGSKA (reference sequence). In DNA, the CDR3 is TGCAGTGCTAAGAACAGGGGGCGAGGTTCCGAGCAGTACTTC. This encodes CSAKNRGRGSEQYF.

The J gene is TRBJ1-5, the V gene TRBV25-1; D is undetermined. V lost 3 bases and J 1 base, leaving 7 bases between the germline ends. This CDR3 has 14 residues. Looked up from germline, CDR1 is MGHDK and CDR2 is SYGVNS. This chain's CDR3 is CASSEAISNQPQHF. DNA of the CDR3: TGTGCCAGCAGTGAGGCTATAAGCAATCAGCCCCAGCATTTT.